The 10 T cell receptor beta chains reported below all come from one sample, sequenced in a study of cytomegalovirus exposure and HLA in healthy donors. The PCR ran on 60 Vbeta and 13 Jbeta primers. Sequencing was performed with immunoSEQ multiplex PCR; in TCRdb, only in-frame clones are kept and a portion is missing. Here the sample spans around 97,000 clones, more than 75% being singletons. The specimen was PBMCs. Every receptor here comes from a woman between 18 and 29 years old in good health and CMV-seropositive.

In its sample, this clone was seen a few times. The chain couples TRBV2 to TRBJ1-3; D ambiguous. The CDR3 contains 13 residues. V was shortened by 1 base and J by 4 bases, with 5 bases between the two germline ends. CDR1 SNHLY and CDR2 FYNNEI come from the germline V gene. CDR3 residues: CASSEVEGNTIYF. CDR3 coding DNA: TGTGCCAGCAGTGAAGTTGAGGGAAACACCATATATTTT.

The rearrangement links TRBV7-7 to TRBJ2-5; TRBD1 is a possible D gene (5 bases). CDR3 length: 14 amino acids. V lost 7 bases to trimming and J lost 5 bases, with 17 bases between them. Germline loops: CDR1 SSHAT, CDR2 FNYEAQ (reference sequence). CDR3 sequence (DNA): TGTGCCAGCACCCCCGGTAGGGGATGGGAGACCCAGTACTTC. Amino acids: CASTPGRGWETQYF.

The V call is TRBV6-5, the J call TRBJ2-1; 8 nucleotides align to TRBD2. The J segment lost 9 bases and the V segment lost 3 bases, leaving 13 bases of the junction unmatched. The CDR3 length is 16 residues. Per germline, CDR1 MNHEY and CDR2 SVGAGI. The CDR3 is CASSYPPQRESVEQFF. The CDR3 DNA reads TGTGCCAGCAGTTATCCACCCCAGCGGGAGTCTGTTGAGCAGTTCTTC.

V and J are TRBV25-1 and TRBJ2-1; D is possibly TRBD2 (5 bases). The germline CDR1 and CDR2 sequences are MGHDK and SYGVNS. V lost 4 bases, J lost 6 bases, and 7 bases lay in between. The CDR3 consists of 12 residues. CDR3 DNA: TGTGCCAGCAGTGTTGCGGGCAATGAGCAGTTCTTC. Translation gives CASSVAGNEQFF.

This rearrangement joins TRBV28 to TRBJ1-6; 7 nucleotides match TRBD1. CDR3 length: 16 amino acids. Germline CDR1 and CDR2: MDHEN and SYDVKM. After removal of 5 bases from V and 7 bases from J, the junction contained 11 bases not matched to a gene. The CDR3 nucleotides read TGTGCCAGCAGTAACCAGGACAGGAGGACCAATTCACCCCTCCACTTT. Amino acid sequence: CASSNQDRRTNSPLHF.

The CDR3 sequence is CASKAGEHTDTQYF. The CDR3 region has the DNA TGTGCCAGCAAGGCGGGAGAACACACAGATACGCAGTATTTT. This rearrangement joins TRBV2 to TRBJ2-3, with 7 bases aligning to TRBD2. Germline CDR1 reads SNHLY; CDR2 reads FYNNEI. V shed 7 bases and J 2 bases; nucleotides not matched to a gene: 6. This CDR3 comprises 14 residues.

The gene calls are TRBV5-1 and TRBJ2-7, with 7 bases fitting TRBD1. Germline V gene data show CDR1 as SGHRS and CDR2 as YFSETQ. CDR3 length equals 15 residues. V was clipped by 5 bases and J by 1 base; unmatched bases: 9. In nucleotides, the CDR3 is TGCGCCAGCAGGATAGGGGGCGCGTCATCCTACGAGCAGTACTTC. Its translation is CASRIGGASSYEQYF. Looking up the rest from reference TRBV5-1 and TRBJ2-7 gives the full variable domain: KAGVTQTPRYLIKTRGQQVTLSCSPISGHRSVSWYQQTPGQGLQFLFEYFSETQRNKGNFPGRFSGRQFSNSRSEMNVSTLELGDSALYLCASRIGGASSYEQYFGPGTRLTVT.

This chain links TRBV7-3 with TRBJ2-1; 7 bases map to TRBD2. J lost 4 bases, V lost 3 bases, and 0 bases had no gene match. In germline, CDR1 is SGHTA, CDR2 FQGTGA. This CDR3 contains 13 residues. The CDR3 loop is CASSLGLYNEQFF. CDR3 DNA: TGTGCCAGCAGCTTGGGACTATACAATGAGCAGTTCTTC.

The rearrangement links TRBV7-9 to TRBJ2-2; 7 nucleotides agree with TRBD2. This CDR3 spans 16 amino acids. J lost 1 base, V lost 5 bases, and 7 bases had no gene match. From germline, CDR1 is SEHNR and CDR2 FQNEAQ (reference sequence). This CDR3 is CASSLATSQNTGELFF. For the CDR3, the DNA is TGTGCCAGCAGCCTCGCGACTAGCCAGAACACCGGGGAGCTGTTTTTT.

CDR3 region: CASSLASGYEQYF. CDR3 nucleotides: TGTGCCAGCAGCTTGGCCTCAGGCTACGAGCAGTACTTC. This chain connects TRBV5-6 to TRBJ2-7; D is ambiguous. V lost 0 bases and J lost 3, with 7 bases in between. The CDR3 sequence is 13 residues long. The V gene's germline CDR1 is SGHDT and CDR2 YYEEEE.